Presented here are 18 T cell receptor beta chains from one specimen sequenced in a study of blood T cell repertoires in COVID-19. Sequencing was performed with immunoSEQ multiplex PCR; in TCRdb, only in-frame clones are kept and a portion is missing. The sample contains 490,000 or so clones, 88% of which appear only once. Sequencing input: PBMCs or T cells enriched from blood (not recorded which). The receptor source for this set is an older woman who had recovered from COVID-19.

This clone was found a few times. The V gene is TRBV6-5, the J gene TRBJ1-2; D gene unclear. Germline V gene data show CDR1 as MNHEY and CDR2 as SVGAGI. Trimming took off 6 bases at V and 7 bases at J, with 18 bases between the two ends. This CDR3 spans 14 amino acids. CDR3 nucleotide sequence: TGTGCCAGCAGACCCGACGGTCGGTCGGGTGGCTACACCTTC. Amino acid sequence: CASRPDGRSGGYTF.

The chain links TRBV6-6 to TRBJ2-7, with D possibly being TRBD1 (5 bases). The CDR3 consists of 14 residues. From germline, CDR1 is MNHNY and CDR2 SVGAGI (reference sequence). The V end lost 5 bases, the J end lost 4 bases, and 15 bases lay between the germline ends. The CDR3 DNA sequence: TGTGCCAGCAGTGTAGGGGCAATGGTGTACGAGCAGTACGTC. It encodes CASSVGAMVYEQYV.

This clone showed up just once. The CDR3 sequence: CASSPSRVVRQGYTF. The CDR3 bases are TGTGCCAGCAGCCCGTCACGGGTAGTCCGCCAGGGCTACACCTTC. The rearrangement links TRBV3-1 (or the pseudogene TRBV3-2) to TRBJ1-2; D ambiguous. This CDR3 region has 15 residues. The germline V gene has CDR1 LGHDT and CDR2 YNNKEL (reference sequence). With 4 bases removed from V and 8 bases from J, the gap between germline ends came to 20 bases.

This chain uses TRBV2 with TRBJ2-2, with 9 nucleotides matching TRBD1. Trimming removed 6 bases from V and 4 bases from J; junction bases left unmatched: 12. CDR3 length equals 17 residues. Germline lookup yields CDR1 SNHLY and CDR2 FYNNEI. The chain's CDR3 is CASRLGPGQGLTGELFF. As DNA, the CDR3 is TGTGCCAGCAGGCTTGGTCCGGGACAGGGCCTCACCGGGGAGCTGTTTTTT.

CDR3 loop: CASSLWPGREDGYTF. As DNA, the CDR3 is TGCGCCAGCAGCTTGTGGCCCGGCAGGGAGGATGGCTACACCTTC. The chain has TRBV5-1 and TRBJ1-2; TRBD1 might be the D (5 bases). The CDR3 covers 15 residues. V was cut by 1 base and J by 6 bases, with 16 bases left in between. Germline V gene sequence: CDR1 SGHRS, CDR2 YFSETQ. Using reference TRBV5-1 and TRBJ1-2 for the parts outside the CDR3, the full variable domain is KAGVTQTPRYLIKTRGQQVTLSCSPISGHRSVSWYQQTPGQGLQFLFEYFSETQRNKGNFPGRFSGRQFSNSRSEMNVSTLELGDSALYLCASSLWPGREDGYTFGSGTRLTVV.

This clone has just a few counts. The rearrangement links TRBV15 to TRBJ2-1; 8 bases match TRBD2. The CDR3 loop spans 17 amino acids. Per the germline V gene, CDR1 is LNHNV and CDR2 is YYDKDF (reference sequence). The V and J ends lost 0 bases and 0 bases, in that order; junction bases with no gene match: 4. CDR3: CATSRDLSGGSYNEQFF. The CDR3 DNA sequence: TGTGCCACCAGCAGAGATCTCAGCGGGGGCTCCTACAATGAGCAGTTCTTC.

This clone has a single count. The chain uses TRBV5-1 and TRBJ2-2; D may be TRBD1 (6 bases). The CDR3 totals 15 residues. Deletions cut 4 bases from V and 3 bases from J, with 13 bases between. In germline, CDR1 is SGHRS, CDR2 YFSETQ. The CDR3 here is CASSLNRVDTGELFF. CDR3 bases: TGCGCCAGCAGCCTAAACAGGGTCGACACCGGGGAGCTGTTTTTT.

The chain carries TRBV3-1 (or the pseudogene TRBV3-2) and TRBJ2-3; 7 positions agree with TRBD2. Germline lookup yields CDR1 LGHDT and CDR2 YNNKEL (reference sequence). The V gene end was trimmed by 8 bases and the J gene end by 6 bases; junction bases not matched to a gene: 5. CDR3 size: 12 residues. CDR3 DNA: TGTGCCAGCGGGGGGGTCGGGGATACGCAGTATTTT. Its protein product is CASGGVGDTQYF.

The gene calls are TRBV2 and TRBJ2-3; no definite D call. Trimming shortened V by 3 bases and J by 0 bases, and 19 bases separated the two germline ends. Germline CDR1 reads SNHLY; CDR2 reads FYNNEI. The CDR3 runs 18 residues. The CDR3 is CASSDPFGQVTSTDTQYF. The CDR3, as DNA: TGTGCCAGCAGTGACCCCTTTGGGCAGGTAACTAGCACAGATACGCAGTATTTT.

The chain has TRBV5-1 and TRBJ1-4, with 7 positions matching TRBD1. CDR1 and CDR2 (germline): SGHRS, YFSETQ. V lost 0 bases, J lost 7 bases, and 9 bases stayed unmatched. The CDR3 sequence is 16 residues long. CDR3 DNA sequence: TGCGCCAGCAGCTTGGCCGGTAGAGGGGGCCGTGAAAAACTGTTTTTT. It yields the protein CASSLAGRGGREKLFF. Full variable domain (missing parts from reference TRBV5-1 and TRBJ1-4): KAGVTQTPRYLIKTRGQQVTLSCSPISGHRSVSWYQQTPGQGLQFLFEYFSETQRNKGNFPGRFSGRQFSNSRSEMNVSTLELGDSALYLCASSLAGRGGREKLFFGSGTQLSVL.

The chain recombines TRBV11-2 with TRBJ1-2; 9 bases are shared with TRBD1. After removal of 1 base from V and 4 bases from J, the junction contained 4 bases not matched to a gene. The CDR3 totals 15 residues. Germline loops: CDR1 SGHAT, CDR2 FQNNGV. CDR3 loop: CASSLVGQGTYGYTF. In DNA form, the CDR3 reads TGTGCCAGCAGCTTAGTCGGACAGGGGACCTATGGCTACACCTTC. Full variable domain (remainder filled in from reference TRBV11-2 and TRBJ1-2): EAGVAQSPRYKIIEKRQSVAFWCNPISGHATLYWYQQILGQGPKLLIQFQNNGVVDDSQLPKDRFSAERLKGVDSTLKIQPAKLEDSAVYLCASSLVGQGTYGYTFGSGTRLTVV.

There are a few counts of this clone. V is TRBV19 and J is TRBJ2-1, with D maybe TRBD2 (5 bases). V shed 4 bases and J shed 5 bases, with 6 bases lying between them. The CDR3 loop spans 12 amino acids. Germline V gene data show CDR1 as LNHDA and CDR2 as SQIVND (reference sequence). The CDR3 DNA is TGTGCCAGTAGTAGGCGGGACAATGAGCAGTTCTTC. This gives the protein CASSRRDNEQFF.

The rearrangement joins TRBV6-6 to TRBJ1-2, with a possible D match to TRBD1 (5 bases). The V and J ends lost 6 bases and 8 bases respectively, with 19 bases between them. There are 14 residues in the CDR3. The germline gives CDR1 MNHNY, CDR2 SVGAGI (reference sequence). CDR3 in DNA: TGTGCCAGCAGCCATGGAGGAGGGTCAGGGGGCTACACCTTC. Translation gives CASSHGGGSGGYTF.

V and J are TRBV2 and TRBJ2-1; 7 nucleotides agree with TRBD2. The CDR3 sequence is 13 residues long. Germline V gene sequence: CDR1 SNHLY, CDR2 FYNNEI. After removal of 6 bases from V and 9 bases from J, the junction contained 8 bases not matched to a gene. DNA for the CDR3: TGTGCCAGCAGCCTGAGGACTAGTACTGAGCAGTTCTTC. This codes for CASSLRTSTEQFF.

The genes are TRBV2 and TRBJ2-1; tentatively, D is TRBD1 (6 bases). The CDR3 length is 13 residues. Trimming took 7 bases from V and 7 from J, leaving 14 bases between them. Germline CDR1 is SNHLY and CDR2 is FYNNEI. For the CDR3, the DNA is TGTGCCAGCAACAGGGACGAGCGGAATGAGCAGTTCTTC. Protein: CASNRDERNEQFF.

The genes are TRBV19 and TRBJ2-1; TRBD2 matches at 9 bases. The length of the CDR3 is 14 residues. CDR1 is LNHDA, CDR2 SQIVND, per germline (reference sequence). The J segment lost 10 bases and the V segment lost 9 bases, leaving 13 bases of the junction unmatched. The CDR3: CASRKWTSAPEQFF. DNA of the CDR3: TGTGCCAGCAGAAAGTGGACTAGCGCCCCCGAGCAGTTCTTC.

The chain's CDR3 is CASSLGQPNQPQHF. The CDR3 DNA sequence: TGTGCCAGCAGCCTCGGACAGCCCAATCAGCCCCAGCATTTT. The chain couples TRBV6-5 to TRBJ1-5; possible D gene TRBD1, 6 bases. The CDR3 has 14 amino acids. Germline V CDR1 and CDR2: MNHEY, SVGAGI. The V end was cut by 6 bases, the J end by 3 bases, with 12 bases between.

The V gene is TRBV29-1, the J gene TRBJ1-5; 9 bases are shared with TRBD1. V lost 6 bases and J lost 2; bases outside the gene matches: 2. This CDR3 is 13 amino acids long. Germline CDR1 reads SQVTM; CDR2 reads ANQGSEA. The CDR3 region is CSVWTGGNQPQHF. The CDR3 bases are TGCAGCGTGTGGACAGGGGGCAATCAGCCCCAGCATTTT.